Listed below are T cell receptor beta chains from one sample, sequenced in a study of blood T cell repertoires in COVID-19. Clones were sequenced by immunoSEQ multiplex PCR, and TCRdb holds only the in-frame ones, with some missing. The data show some 460,000 clones, with nearly 90% seen just once and almost 2% held by the top ten. Specimen: PBMCs or T cells enriched from blood (not recorded which). These receptors came from a woman younger than 35 with acute COVID-19. CDR3s include the opening cysteine and the closing phenylalanine or tryptophan. The D gene is left open where the match is weak. Expanded clones get a size class; other rows say once, few or many, or leave the size out.

TRBV18	NA	TRBJ2-1	NA	TGTGCCAGCTCACCAACAAGCCAACAGGGATTGTATGAGCAGTTCTTC	CASSPTSQQGLYEQFF
TRBV7-8	NA	TRBJ2-3	TRBD2	TGTGCCAGCAGCCCGCTAGCGGGGCCAGATACGCAGTATTTT	CASSPLAGPDTQYF
TRBV6-5	NA	TRBJ2-7	TRBD1	TGTGCCAGCAGGAGGGGACAGGTTTCCTACGAGCAGTACTTC	CASRRGQVSYEQYF
TRBV5-1	NA	TRBJ2-2	NA	TGCGCCAGCAGCTTGCAGCGGACGAACACCGGGGAGCTGTTTTTT	CASSLQRTNTGELFF
TRBV3-1/TRBV3-2	NA	TRBJ1-2	NA	TGTGCCAGCAGCTATACAGCGGGCTATGGCTACACCTTC	CASSYTAGYGYTF
TRBV5-1	NA	TRBJ1-2	NA	TGCGCCAGCACACCTTTGACTGCTAACTATGGCTACACCTTC	CASTPLTANYGYTF
TRBV4-3	NA	TRBJ2-1	NA	TGCGCCAGCAGCCAAGAATCGAGGAATGAGCAGTTCTTC	CASSQESRNEQFF
TRBV19	NA	TRBJ2-5	NA	TGTGCCAGTAGTATAATACTACAAGAGACCCAGTACTTC	CASSIILQETQYF
TRBV3-1/TRBV3-2	NA	TRBJ1-2	NA	TGTGCCAGCAGCCAAGATATAGGAGGAGGCTACACCTTC	CASSQDIGGGYTF
TRBV5-6	NA	TRBJ2-1	TRBD2	TGTGCCAGCAGCGATAGCGGGAGTTCCTACAATGAGCAGTTCTTC	CASSDSGSSYNEQFF
TRBV19	NA	TRBJ1-2	TRBD1	TGTGCCAGCACAGGGGGCGCGAGATATGGCTACACCTTC	CASTGGARYGYTF
TRBV29-1	NA	TRBJ2-7	TRBD2	TGCAGCGTTGTGGGAGGGACCCACGAGCAGTACTTC	CSVVGGTHEQYF
TRBV6-2/TRBV6-3	NA	TRBJ2-5	NA	TGTGCCAGCAGTTACCCCCTGCCAGGAGAGACCCAGTACTTC	CASSYPLPGETQYF
TRBV9	NA	TRBJ2-2	TRBD2	TGTGCCAGCAGCGTCCCTAGCGGGAGTTATAACACCGGGGAGCTGTTTTTT	CASSVPSGSYNTGELFF
TRBV19	NA	TRBJ1-4	NA	TGTGCCAGTAGTGGGGGACTGGGGACTCGAAAACTGTTTTTT	CASSGGLGTRKLFF
TRBV6-5	NA	TRBJ1-1	NA	TGTGCCAGCAGTTACTCGATAGACAGAATCCCTGAAGCTTTCTTT	CASSYSIDRIPEAFF
TRBV9	NA	TRBJ2-3	TRBD2	TGTGCCAGCAGCGTAGCTGTCGGGACTAGCGGGAGCTTAACAGATACGCAGTATTTT	CASSVAVGTSGSLTDTQYF
TRBV15	NA	TRBJ2-2	TRBD2	TGTGCCACCAGCCTTAGCGGGAGATTCGATGCCGGGGAGCTGTTTTTT	CATSLSGRFDAGELFF
TRBV30	once	TRBJ2-7	TRBD1	TGTGCCTGGACCCACCGGGACAGGGGAATCCACGAGCAGTACTTC	CAWTHRDRGIHEQYF
TRBV19	NA	TRBJ2-2	TRBD2	TGTGCCAGTAGTATTCGGACAGGGGGTAAGACTAGCGGGAGGAACACCGGGGAGCTGTTTTTT	CASSIRTGGKTSGRNTGELFF
TRBV19	once	TRBJ1-6	TRBD1	TGTGCCAGTAGTATCCTAGGGACAGGGGGCAGGGCACCCCTCCACTTT	CASSILGTGGRAPLHF
TRBV11-3	once	TRBJ2-7	NA	TGTGCCAGCAGCGAGGGGGAGGGCGAGCAGTACTTC	CASSEGEGEQYF
TRBV12-3/TRBV12-4	NA	TRBJ1-2	TRBD1	TGTGCCAGCACCGGACAGGGGGTAGATGGCTACACCTTC	CASTGQGVDGYTF
TRBV5-6	NA	TRBJ2-2	NA	TGTGCCAGCAGCTTGGGATCACCCTTAAGAGACACCGGGGAGCTGTTTTTT	CASSLGSPLRDTGELFF
TRBV4-3	NA	TRBJ1-2	NA	TGCGCCAGCAGCCAAGATTACGAGGGAACCTATGGCTACACCTTC	CASSQDYEGTYGYTF
TRBV6-1	NA	TRBJ2-1	NA	TGTGCCAGCAGTGAAGCGCGGACAGACAATGAGCAGTTCTTC	CASSEARTDNEQFF
TRBV20-1	few	TRBJ1-5	TRBD1	TGCAGTGCTAGTAGGACAGGAGGGGGTCAGCCCCAGCATTTT	CSASRTGGGQPQHF
TRBV10-3	NA	TRBJ1-1	NA	TGTGCCATCAGTGAACCTACGGGACTCCTGAACACTGAAGCTTTCTTT	CAISEPTGLLNTEAFF
TRBV19	NA	TRBJ2-7	TRBD2	TGTGCCAGTAGTATAACTAGCGGGAGTACCTACGAGCAGTACTTC	CASSITSGSTYEQYF